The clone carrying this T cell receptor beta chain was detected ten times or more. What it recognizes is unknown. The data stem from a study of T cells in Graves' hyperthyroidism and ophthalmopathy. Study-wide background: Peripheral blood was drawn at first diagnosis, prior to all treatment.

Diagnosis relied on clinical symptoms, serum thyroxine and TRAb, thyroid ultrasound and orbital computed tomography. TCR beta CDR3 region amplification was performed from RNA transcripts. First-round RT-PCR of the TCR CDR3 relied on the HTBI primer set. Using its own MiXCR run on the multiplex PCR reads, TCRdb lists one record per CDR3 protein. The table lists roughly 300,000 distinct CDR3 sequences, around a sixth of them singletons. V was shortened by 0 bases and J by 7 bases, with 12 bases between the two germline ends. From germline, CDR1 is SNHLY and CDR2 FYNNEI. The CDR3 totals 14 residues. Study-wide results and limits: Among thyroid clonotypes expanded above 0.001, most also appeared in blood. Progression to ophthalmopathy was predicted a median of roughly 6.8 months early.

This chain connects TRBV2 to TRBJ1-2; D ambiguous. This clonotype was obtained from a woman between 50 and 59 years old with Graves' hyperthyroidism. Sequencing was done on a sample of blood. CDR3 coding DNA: TGTGCCAGCAGTGAAGCATCGGGGATCGGTGGCTACACCTTC. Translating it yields CASSEASGIGGYTF.